The clone carrying this TCR beta chain was detected many times. The target antigen is unknown. This specimen comes from a study of T cells after yellow fever vaccination. General observations from the study: A weaker but faster secondary response was observed, peaking on day 5 versus 15. In FACS-sorted repertoires, abundant clonotypes from the bulk population could appear as contaminants.

TCRdb passed the 5' RACE reads through MiXCR, listing each CDR3 protein once. In the table there are more than 55,000 distinct CDR3 sequences, about 7.8% of which are singletons. V shed 4 bases, J shed 2 bases, and the junction held 6 bases outside the gene matches. The CDR3 consists of 15 residues. CDR1 is SEHNR and CDR2 is FQNEAQ in the germline V gene (reference sequence). The sample in question was CD8+ T cells sorted from PBMCs, obtained 15 days after the yellow fever booster vaccination. This chain connects TRBV7-9 to TRBJ2-3; 7 bases map to TRBD1. The source is a man aged 25 to 40 who received the YFV17D yellow fever vaccine. The CDR3 loop reads CASSSGDRNTDTQYF. The CDR3, as DNA: TGTGCCAGCAGCTCCGGGGACAGAAACACAGATACGCAGTATTTT. The variable domain in full, with the rest retrieved from reference TRBV7-9 and TRBJ2-3, is DTGVSQNPRHKITKRGQNVTFRCDPISEHNRLYWYRQTLGQGPEFLTYFQNEAQLEKSRLLSDRFSAERPKGSFSTLEIQRTEQGDSAMYLCASSSGDRNTDTQYFGPGTRLTVL.